Each of the 14 T cell receptor beta chains below was sequenced from the same sample in a study of T-cell memory formation after mild COVID-19. TCRdb ran MiXCR on the 5' RACE reads and lists one entry per CDR3 protein. The table lists approximately 30,000 distinct CDR3 sequences, about 7.7% of them singletons. Sequenced input: PBMCs or a T cell subset sorted from them (not recorded which). These receptors were taken from a man younger than 30 who had mild COVID-19 (a few samples of this study predate the infection). Cell type and time point are not known.

The sample holds many counts of this clonotype. The rearrangement uses TRBV14 and TRBJ2-5; D remains unclear. Germline loops: CDR1 SGHDN, CDR2 FVKESK. The CDR3 contains 13 residues. Trimming removed 4 bases from V and 5 bases from J, with 11 bases in between. This chain's CDR3 is CASSPRMRETQYF. The CDR3 DNA reads TGTGCCAGCAGCCCAAGGATGCGGGAGACCCAGTACTTC. Combining the CDR3 with reference TRBV14 and TRBJ2-5 gives the whole variable domain EAGVTQFPSHSVIEKGQTVTLRCDPISGHDNLYWYRRVMGKEIKFLLHFVKESKQDESGMPNNRFLAERTGGTYSTLKVQPAELEDSGVYFCASSPRMRETQYFGPGTRLLVL.

This clonotype was recorded at least ten times. The gene calls are TRBV15 and TRBJ2-5, with D possibly TRBD1 on 6 matching bases. This CDR3 has 14 amino acids. Germline V CDR1 and CDR2: LNHNV, YYDKDF (reference sequence). V lost 8 bases to trimming and J lost 2 bases, with 15 bases between them. The CDR3 nucleotides read TGTGCCACCGGTATTGGACAGCTGCAAGAGACCCAGTACTTC. It translates to CATGIGQLQETQYF. Complete variable domain (other parts from reference TRBV15 and TRBJ2-5): DAMVIQNPRYQVTQFGKPVTLSCSQTLNHNVMYWYQQKSSQAPKLLFHYYDKDFNNEADTPDNFQSRRPNTSFCFLDIRSPGLGDTAMYLCATGIGQLQETQYFGPGTRLLVL.

Many counts were recorded for this clonotype. An end of the junction differs from the germline gene, which may be a read error. The J gene is TRBJ2-5, the V gene TRBV29-1; possible D gene TRBD2, 5 bases. The CDR3 contains 10 residues. From germline, CDR1 is SQVTM and CDR2 ANQGSEA. CDR3 sequence: CSVEDPRVDF. The CDR3 bases are TGCAGCGTTGAAGATCCGAGGGTGGACTTC.

This clonotype came up many times. This chain joins TRBV18 and TRBJ2-7; the D gene could be TRBD1 or TRBD2 (5 bases each). Trimming took off 6 bases at V and 0 bases at J, with 15 bases between the two ends. CDR1 and CDR2 (germline): KGHSH, LQKENI. This CDR3 region has 15 residues. CDR3 sequence reads: CASSRAPGSSYEQYV. Here the CDR3 DNA reads TGTGCCAGCTCCCGGGCCCCAGGGAGCTCCTACGAGCAGTACGTC.

Ten or more counts support this clonotype. The J gene is TRBJ1-3, the V gene TRBV15; 11 bases are shared with TRBD1. Germline V gene data show CDR1 as LNHNV and CDR2 as YYDKDF (reference sequence). Trimming at V came to 2 bases and at J to 4 bases, leaving 10 bases not matched to a gene. The CDR3 has 18 amino acids. The CDR3: CATSRPWDRGSSGNTIYF. The CDR3 coding sequence is TGTGCCACCAGCAGACCCTGGGACAGGGGGTCCTCAGGAAACACCATATATTTT.

This clonotype was seen a few times. V is TRBV6-5 and J is TRBJ1-1; D gene uncertain. This CDR3 has 15 residues. Germline assignment: CDR1 MNHEY and CDR2 SVGAGI. V was cut by 0 bases and J by 9 bases, with 17 bases left in between. The CDR3 protein is CASSYSPTLPLKAFF. The CDR3 bases are TGTGCCAGCAGTTACTCGCCCACCCTCCCGTTGAAAGCTTTCTTT.

This clonotype has at least ten counts. The chain combines TRBV7-6 with TRBJ2-2; perhaps D is TRBD1 or TRBD2 (5 bases each). The V end lost 1 base, the J end lost 4 bases, and 10 bases lay between the germline ends. The CDR3 is made up of 15 amino acids. CDR1 and CDR2 (germline): SGHVS, FNYEAQ. The CDR3 reads CASSLVRGVTGELFF. CDR3 nucleotide sequence: TGTGCCAGCAGCTTAGTGAGGGGCGTCACCGGGGAGCTGTTTTTT.

The sample holds many counts of this clonotype. This chain uses TRBV21-1 with TRBJ2-7; the table's D call, TRBD1, was not checked against the DNA. TRBV21-1 has pseudogene status. This CDR3 spans 15 amino acids. The CDR3: CASSKARQGPYEQYF. The DNA for the CDR3 is TGTGCCAGCAGCAAAGCGCGACAGGGCCCATACGAGCAGTACTTC.

This clonotype was picked up many times. The genes are TRBV7-3 and TRBJ1-2, with 9 positions matching TRBD1. V trimming: 3 bases; J trimming: 0 bases; junction bases outside the gene matches: 11. Looked up from germline, CDR1 is SGHTA and CDR2 is FQGTGA. There are 18 residues in the CDR3. CDR3 in amino acids: CASSFVPGQGKPNYGYTF. The CDR3 DNA reads as TGTGCCAGCAGCTTCGTCCCGGGACAGGGAAAACCTAACTATGGCTACACCTTC.

This clonotype has a count of ten or more. The chain uses TRBV4-1 and TRBJ1-1; 8 bases match TRBD1. CDR1 is MGHRA, CDR2 YSYEKL, per germline. This CDR3 comprises 13 residues. J gave up 8 bases and V 6 bases, and 8 bases lay outside the gene matches. The CDR3 nucleotides are TGCGCCAGCAGGCCTCAGGGGGCGGCAGAAGCTTTCTTT. It translates to CASRPQGAAEAFF.

The V and J genes are TRBV6-5 and TRBJ2-3; D is possibly TRBD1 or TRBD2 (5 bases each). V lost 0 bases to trimming and J lost 3 bases, with 13 bases between them. The CDR3 contains 16 residues. CDR1 MNHEY and CDR2 SVGAGI come from the germline V gene. The CDR3 DNA reads TGTGCCAGCAGTTACTCCCCTCGGGGCAGTACAGATACGCAGTATTTT. The encoded protein is CASSYSPRGSTDTQYF.

This clonotype was found many times. The chain links TRBV2 to TRBJ2-7; 10 nucleotides align to TRBD1. Germline assignment: CDR1 SNHLY and CDR2 FYNNEI. The J segment lost 5 bases and the V segment lost 7 bases, leaving 8 bases of the junction unmatched. This CDR3 has 14 amino acids. CDR3 protein: CASTWDRGNNEQYF. The CDR3 bases are TGTGCCAGCACCTGGGACAGGGGTAACAACGAGCAGTACTTC.

This clonotype turned up a few times. The chain links TRBV5-1 to TRBJ2-1; TRBD1 or TRBD2 may be the D gene (5 bases each). CDR3 length equals 14 residues. Trimming removed 6 bases at V and 0 bases at J, with 10 bases between. Per germline, CDR1 SGHRS and CDR2 YFSETQ. CDR3 in amino acids: CASNGGSSYNEQFF. The CDR3 nucleotides are TGCGCCAGCAATGGGGGAAGCTCCTACAATGAGCAGTTCTTC.

This clonotype is deemed medium-sized. The chain uses TRBV20-1 and TRBJ2-3, with D possibly TRBD1 on 7 matching bases. V was pared by 6 bases and J by 7 bases, with 17 bases between. Germline CDR1 reads DFQATT; CDR2 reads SNEGSKA (reference sequence). The CDR3 has 13 residues. The DNA for the CDR3 is TGCAGTGCGTTCCAGGGGGGACCCAATACGCAGTATTTT. This encodes CSAFQGGPNTQYF.